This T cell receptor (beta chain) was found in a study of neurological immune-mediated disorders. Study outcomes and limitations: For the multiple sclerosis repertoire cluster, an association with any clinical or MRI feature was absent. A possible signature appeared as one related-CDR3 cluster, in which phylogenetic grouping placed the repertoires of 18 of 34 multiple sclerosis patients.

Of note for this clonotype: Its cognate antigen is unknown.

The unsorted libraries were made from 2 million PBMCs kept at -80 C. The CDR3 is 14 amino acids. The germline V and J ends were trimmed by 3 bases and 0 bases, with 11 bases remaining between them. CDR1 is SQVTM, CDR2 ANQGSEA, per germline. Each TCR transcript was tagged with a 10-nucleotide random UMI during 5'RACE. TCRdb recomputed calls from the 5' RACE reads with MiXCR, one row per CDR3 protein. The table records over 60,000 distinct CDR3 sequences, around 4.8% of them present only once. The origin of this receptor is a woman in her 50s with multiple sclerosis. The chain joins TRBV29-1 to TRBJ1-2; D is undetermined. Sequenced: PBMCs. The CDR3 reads CSVDDGLTNYGYTF. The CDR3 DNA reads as TGCAGCGTTGATGACGGGCTAACTAACTATGGCTACACCTTC.